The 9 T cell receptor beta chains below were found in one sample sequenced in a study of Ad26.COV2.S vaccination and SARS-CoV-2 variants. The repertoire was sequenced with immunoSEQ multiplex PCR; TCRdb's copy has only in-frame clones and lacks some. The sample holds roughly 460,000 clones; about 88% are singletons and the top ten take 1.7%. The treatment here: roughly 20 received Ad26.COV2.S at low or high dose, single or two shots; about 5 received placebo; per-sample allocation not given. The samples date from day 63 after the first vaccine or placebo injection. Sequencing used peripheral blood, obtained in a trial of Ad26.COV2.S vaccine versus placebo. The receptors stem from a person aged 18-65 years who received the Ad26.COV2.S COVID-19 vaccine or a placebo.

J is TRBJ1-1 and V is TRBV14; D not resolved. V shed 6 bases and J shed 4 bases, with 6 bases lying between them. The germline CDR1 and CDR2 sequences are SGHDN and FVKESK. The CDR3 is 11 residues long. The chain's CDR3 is CASRSGTEAFF. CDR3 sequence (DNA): TGTGCCAGCAGGTCGGGCACTGAAGCTTTCTTT.

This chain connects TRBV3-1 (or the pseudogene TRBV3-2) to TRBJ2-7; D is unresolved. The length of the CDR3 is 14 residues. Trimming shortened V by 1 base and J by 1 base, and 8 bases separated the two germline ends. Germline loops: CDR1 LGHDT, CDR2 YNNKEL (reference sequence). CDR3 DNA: TGTGCCAGCAGCCAAGCGCTAGTGTCCTACGAGCAGTACTTC. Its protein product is CASSQALVSYEQYF.

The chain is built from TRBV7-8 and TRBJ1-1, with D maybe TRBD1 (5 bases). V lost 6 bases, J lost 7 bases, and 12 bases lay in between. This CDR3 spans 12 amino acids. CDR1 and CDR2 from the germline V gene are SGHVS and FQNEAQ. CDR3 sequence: CASSRQTVEAFF. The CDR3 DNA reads TGTGCCAGCAGTCGACAGACCGTTGAAGCTTTCTTT. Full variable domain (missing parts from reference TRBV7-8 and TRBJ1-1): GAGVSQSPRYKVAKRGQDVALRCDPISGHVSLFWYQQALGQGPEFLTYFQNEAQLDKSGLPSDRFFAERPEGSVSTLKIQRTQQEDSAVYLCASSRQTVEAFFGQGTRLTVV.

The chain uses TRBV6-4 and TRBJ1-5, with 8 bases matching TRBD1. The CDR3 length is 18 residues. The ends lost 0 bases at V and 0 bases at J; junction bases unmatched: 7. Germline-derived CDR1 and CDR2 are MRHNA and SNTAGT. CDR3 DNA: TGTGCCAGCAGTGACTCGACAGGGGAGAGGGATAGCAATCAGCCCCAGCATTTT. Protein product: CASSDSTGERDSNQPQHF.

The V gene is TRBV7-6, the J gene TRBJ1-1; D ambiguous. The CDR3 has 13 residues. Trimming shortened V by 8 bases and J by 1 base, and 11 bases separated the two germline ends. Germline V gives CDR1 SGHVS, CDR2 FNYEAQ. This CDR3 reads CASGPGWNTEAFF. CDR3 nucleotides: TGTGCCAGCGGCCCAGGATGGAACACTGAAGCTTTCTTT.

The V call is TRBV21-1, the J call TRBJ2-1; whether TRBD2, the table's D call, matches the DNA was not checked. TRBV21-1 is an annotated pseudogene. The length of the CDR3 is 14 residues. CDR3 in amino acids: CASSKLAGEREQFF. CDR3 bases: TGTGCCAGCAGCAAACTCGCGGGAGAGAGGGAGCAGTTCTTC.

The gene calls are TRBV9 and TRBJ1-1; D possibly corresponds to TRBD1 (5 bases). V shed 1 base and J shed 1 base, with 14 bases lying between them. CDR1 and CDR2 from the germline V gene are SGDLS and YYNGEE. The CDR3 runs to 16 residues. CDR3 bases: TGTGCCAGCAGCGTATCTGGAGGAGGGGCGAACACTGAAGCTTTCTTT. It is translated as CASSVSGGGANTEAFF. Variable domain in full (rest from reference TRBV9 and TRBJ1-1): DSGVTQTPKHLITATGQRVTLRCSPRSGDLSVYWYQQSLDQGLQFLIQYYNGEERAKGNILERFSAQQFPDLHSELNLSSLELGDSALYFCASSVSGGGANTEAFFGQGTRLTVV.

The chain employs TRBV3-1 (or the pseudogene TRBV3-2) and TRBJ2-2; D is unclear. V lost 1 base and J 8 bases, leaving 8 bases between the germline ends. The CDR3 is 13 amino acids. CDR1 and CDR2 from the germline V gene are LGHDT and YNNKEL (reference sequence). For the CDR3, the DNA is TGTGCCAGCAGCCAAGGTCCGCCGGGGGAGCTGTTTTTT. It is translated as CASSQGPPGELFF.

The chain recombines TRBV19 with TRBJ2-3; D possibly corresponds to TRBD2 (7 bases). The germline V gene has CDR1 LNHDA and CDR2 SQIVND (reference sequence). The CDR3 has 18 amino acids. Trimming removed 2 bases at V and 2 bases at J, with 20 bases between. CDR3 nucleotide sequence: TGTGCCAGTAGTATATTTGTGGGGGGGGGCCTCCACACAGATACGCAGTATTTT. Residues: CASSIFVGGGLHTDTQYF.